The following is a TCR beta chain sequence with its context. What it recognizes is unknown. This sample was included in a study of blood T cell dynamics during melanoma immunotherapy. Clones were sequenced by immunoSEQ multiplex PCR, and TCRdb holds only the in-frame ones, with some missing. The sample lists some 10,000 clones, roughly nine tenths occurring once. Time point noted: week 3, after first cycle of checkpoint inhibitor. Germline V gene lookup returns CDR1 LNHDA and CDR2 SQIVND (reference sequence). The CDR3 runs 14 residues. With 5 bases clipped from V and 3 bases from J, the junction kept 4 bases outside the gene matches. General study findings and limits: Clones driving repertoire changes may be melanoma-specific or general immune activation.

Specimen: blood, collected from a patient treated with checkpoint blockade. The chain carries TRBV19 and TRBJ2-1, with TRBD1 matching 7 bases. This sequence was found in a human donor with melanoma. CDR3 protein: CASSSRDSYNEQFF. The CDR3 bases are TGTGCCAGTAGTTCCCGGGACAGCTACAATGAGCAGTTCTTC.